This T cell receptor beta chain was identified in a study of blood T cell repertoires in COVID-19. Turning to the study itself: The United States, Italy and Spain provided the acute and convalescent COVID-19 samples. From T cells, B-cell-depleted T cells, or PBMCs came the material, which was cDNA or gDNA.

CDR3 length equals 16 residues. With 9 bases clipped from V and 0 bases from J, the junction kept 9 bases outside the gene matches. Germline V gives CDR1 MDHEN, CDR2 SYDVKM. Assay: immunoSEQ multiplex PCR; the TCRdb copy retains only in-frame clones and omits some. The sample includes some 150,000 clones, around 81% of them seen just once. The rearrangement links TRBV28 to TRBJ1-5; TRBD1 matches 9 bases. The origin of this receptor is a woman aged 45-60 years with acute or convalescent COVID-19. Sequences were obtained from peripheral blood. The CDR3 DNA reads TGTGCCAGTTGTACCGGGACAGGGTATAGCAATCAGCCCCAGCATTTT. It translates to CASCTGTGYSNQPQHF.